This T cell receptor (beta chain) was observed in a study of blood T cell repertoires in COVID-19. Data came from immunoSEQ multiplex PCR; TCRdb stores just in-frame clones and leaves some out. The sample includes about 470,000 clones, 87% of them seen just once. Germline V gene sequence: CDR1 SEHNR, CDR2 FQNEAQ (reference sequence). This CDR3 contains 14 residues. After removal of 5 bases from V and 6 bases from J, the junction contained 5 bases not matched to a gene. Clinical history as reported by participants underpinned cohort assignment. This rearrangement joins TRBV7-9 to TRBJ1-2; 11 nucleotides match TRBD1. The sample taken for sequencing was PBMCs or T cells enriched from blood (not recorded which). This receptor was identified in a woman aged 18-29 years who had recovered from COVID-19. In nucleotides, the CDR3 is TGTGCCAGCAGCCTTAGGACAGGGGGCGATGGCTACACCTTC. It yields the protein CASSLRTGGDGYTF.